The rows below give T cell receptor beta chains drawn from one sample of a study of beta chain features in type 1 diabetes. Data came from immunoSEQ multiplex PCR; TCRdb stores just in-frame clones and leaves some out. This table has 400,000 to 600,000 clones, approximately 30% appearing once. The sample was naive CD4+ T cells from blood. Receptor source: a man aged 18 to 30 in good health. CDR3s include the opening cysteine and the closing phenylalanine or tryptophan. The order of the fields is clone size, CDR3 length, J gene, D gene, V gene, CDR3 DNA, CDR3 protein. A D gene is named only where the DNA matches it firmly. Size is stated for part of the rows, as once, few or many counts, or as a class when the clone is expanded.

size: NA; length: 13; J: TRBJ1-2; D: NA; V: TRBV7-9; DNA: TGTGCCAGCAGCACGACAGAGACTTATGGCTACACCTTC; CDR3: CASSTTETYGYTF
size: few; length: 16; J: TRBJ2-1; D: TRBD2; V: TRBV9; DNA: TGTGCCAGCAGCGTAGAAGTAGCGGGAGACTACAATGAGCAGTTCTTC; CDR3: CASSVEVAGDYNEQFF
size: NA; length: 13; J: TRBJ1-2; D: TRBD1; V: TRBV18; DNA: TGTGCCAGCTCACCGGACAGGGGCTATGGCTACACCTTC; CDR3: CASSPDRGYGYTF
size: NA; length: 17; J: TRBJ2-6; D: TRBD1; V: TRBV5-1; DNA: TGCGCCAGCAGCGCAGGGACAGGGGCACCTGGGGCCAACGTCCTGACTTTC; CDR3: CASSAGTGAPGANVLTF
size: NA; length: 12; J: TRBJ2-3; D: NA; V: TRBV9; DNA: TGTGCCAGCAGCGGGAGTACAGATACGCAGTATTTT; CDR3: CASSGSTDTQYF
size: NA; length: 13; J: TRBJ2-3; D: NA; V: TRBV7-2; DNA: TGTGCCAGCAGCTTCGGATACACAGATACGCAGTATTTT; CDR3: CASSFGYTDTQYF
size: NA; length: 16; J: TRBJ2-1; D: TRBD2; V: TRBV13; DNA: TGTGCCAGCAGCGCCCTAACTAGCGGGTCCTACAATGAGCAGTTCTTC; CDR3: CASSALTSGSYNEQFF
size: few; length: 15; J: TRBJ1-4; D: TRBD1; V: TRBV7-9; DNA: TGTGCCAGCAGCCAAGGGACAGCAAGGAATGAAAAACTGTTTTTT; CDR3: CASSQGTARNEKLFF
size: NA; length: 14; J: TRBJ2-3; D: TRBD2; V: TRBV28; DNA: TGTGCCAGCAGTTTTAGCGGGAGCACAGATACGCAGTATTTT; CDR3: CASSFSGSTDTQYF
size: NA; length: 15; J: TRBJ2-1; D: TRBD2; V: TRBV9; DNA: TGTGCCAGCAGCGTAGCGACTAGCGGTTACAATGAGCAGTTCTTC; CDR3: CASSVATSGYNEQFF
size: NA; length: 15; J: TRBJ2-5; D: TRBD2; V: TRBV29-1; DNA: TGCAGCGTGGGACTAGCGGGAAGGTATTCCGAGACCCAGTACTTC; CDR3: CSVGLAGRYSETQYF
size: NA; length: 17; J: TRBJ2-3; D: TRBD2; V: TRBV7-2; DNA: TGTGCCAGCAGCTTAGTAGCGGCGGGAGGGGTCACAGATACGCAGTATTTT; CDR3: CASSLVAAGGVTDTQYF
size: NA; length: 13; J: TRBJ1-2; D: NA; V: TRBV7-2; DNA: TGTGCCAGCAGTTCCCCAGGCGGGCAGCCCTACACCTTC; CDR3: CASSSPGGQPYTF
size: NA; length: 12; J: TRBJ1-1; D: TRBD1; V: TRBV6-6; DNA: TGTGCCAGCAGCACAGGGGCCACTGAAGCTTTCTTT; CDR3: CASSTGATEAFF
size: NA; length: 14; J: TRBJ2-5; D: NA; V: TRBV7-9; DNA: TGTGCCAGCAGCTTAATGGGGCCACAAGAGACCCAGTACTTC; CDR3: CASSLMGPQETQYF
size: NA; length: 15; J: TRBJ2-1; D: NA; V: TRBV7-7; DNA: TGTGCTAGCAGCTCACTGAATAGGGGTGGGGATGAGCAGTTCTTC; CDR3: CASSSLNRGGDEQFF
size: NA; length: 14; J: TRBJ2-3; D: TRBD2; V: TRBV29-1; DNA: TGCAGCGTTGGAGCGGGAGGCCCCACAGATACGCAGTATTTT; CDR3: CSVGAGGPTDTQYF
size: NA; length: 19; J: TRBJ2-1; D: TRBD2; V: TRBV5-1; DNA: TGCGCCAGCAGCCCCCGACAGGGACTAGCGGGAAGCTCCTACAATGAGCAGTTCTTC; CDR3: CASSPRQGLAGSSYNEQFF
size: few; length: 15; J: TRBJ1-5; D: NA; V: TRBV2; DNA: TGTGCCACCAGCAGCGGGGACCTTAGCAATCAGCCCCAGCATTTT; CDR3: CATSSGDLSNQPQHF
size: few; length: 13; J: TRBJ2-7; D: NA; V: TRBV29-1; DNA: TGCAGCGTTGAAGATCGGGGTGGCTACGAGCAGTACTTC; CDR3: CSVEDRGGYEQYF
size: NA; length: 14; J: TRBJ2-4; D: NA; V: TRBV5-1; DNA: TGCGCCAGCAGGGGGGTAGAGACCTCAAACATTCAGTACTTC; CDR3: CASRGVETSNIQYF
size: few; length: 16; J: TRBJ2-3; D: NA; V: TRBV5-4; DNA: TGTGCCAGCAGCTTGCGACAAACTTCTAGCACAGATACGCAGTATTTT; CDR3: CASSLRQTSSTDTQYF
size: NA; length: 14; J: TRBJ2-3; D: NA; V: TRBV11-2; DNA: TGTGCCAGCAGCCAACGGCAGTACACAGATACGCAGTATTTT; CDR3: CASSQRQYTDTQYF
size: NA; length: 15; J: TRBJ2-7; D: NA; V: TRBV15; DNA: TGTGCCACCAGCAGCGTCACGAGGGTGCCCTACGAGCAGTACTTC; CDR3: CATSSVTRVPYEQYF
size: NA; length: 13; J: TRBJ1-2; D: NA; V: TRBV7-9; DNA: TGTGCCAGCAGCCCATTTATGGGCGATGGCTACACCTTC; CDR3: CASSPFMGDGYTF
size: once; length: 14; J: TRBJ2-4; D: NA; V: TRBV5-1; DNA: TGCGCCAGCAGCGATGATAGAAGGTCCCCTATTCAGTACTTC; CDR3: CASSDDRRSPIQYF
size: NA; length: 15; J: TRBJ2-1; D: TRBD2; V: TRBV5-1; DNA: TGCGCCAGCAGCTTGCCAGCGGGAGTAGGCAATGAGCAGTTCTTC; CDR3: CASSLPAGVGNEQFF
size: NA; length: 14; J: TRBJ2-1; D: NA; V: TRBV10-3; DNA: TGTGCCATCAGTTGGTCGACGGACGCTGATGAGCAGTTCTTC; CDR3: CAISWSTDADEQFF
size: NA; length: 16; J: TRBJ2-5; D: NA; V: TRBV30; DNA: TGTGCCTGGAGTGGAAGAGCCCCAGGGATTGGTGAGACCCAGTACTTC; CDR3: CAWSGRAPGIGETQYF
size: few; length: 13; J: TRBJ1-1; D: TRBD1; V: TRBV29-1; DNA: TGCAGCGCCGCCCGTGAGGGGGCCACTGAAGCTTTCTTT; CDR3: CSAAREGATEAFF
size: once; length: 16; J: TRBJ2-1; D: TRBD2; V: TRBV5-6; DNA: TGTGCCAGCAGCCCCCTAGCGGGACGCTCCTACAATGAGCAGTTCTTC; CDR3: CASSPLAGRSYNEQFF
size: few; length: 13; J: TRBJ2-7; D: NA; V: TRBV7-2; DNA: TGTGCCAGCAGCTTAGACGGACGTCTCGAGCAGTACTTC; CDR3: CASSLDGRLEQYF
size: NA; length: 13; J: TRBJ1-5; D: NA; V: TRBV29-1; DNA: TGCAGCGTTGTTCGCAGGGCTGTTAGGCCCCAGCATTTT; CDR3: CSVVRRAVRPQHF
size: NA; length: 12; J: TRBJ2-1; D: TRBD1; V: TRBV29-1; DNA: TGCAGTCGGTGGACAGGGCGCGATGAGCAGTTCTTC; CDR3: CSRWTGRDEQFF
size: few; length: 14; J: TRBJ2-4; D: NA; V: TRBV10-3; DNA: TGTGCCATCAGTGAGTCGACCAGGGGCGCCATTCAGTACTTC; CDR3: CAISESTRGAIQYF
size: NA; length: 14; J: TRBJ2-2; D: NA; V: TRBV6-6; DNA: TGTGCCAGCAATCTCAGCGGAGGGGACGGGGAGCTGTTTTTT; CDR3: CASNLSGGDGELFF
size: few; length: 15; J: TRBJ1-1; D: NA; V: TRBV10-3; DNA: TGTGCCATCAGTGAGTGGGCAACTGGGCGGAATGAAGCTTTCTTT; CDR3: CAISEWATGRNEAFF
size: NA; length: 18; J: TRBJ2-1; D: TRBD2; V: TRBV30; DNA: TGTGCCTGGAGTAAGGGACTAGCGGGAGGTCACTCCTACAATGAGCAGTTCTTC; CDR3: CAWSKGLAGGHSYNEQFF
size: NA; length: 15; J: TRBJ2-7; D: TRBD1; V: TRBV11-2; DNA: TGTGCCAGCAGCCGGTCGGGGACAGCAAACTACGAGCAGTACTTC; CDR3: CASSRSGTANYEQYF
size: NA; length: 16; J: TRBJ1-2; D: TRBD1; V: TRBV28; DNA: TGTGCCAGCAGTTTATGGGGACAGGCTAAGAACTATGGCTACACCTTC; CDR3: CASSLWGQAKNYGYTF
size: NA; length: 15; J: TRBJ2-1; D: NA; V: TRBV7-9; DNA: TGTGCCAGCAGCTTAGTCGGCCTGCCGCGGGATGAGCAGTTCTTC; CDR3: CASSLVGLPRDEQFF
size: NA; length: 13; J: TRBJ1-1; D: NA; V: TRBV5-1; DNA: TGCGCCAGCAGCTTGGTGGGCGGCGTTGAAGCTTTCTTT; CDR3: CASSLVGGVEAFF
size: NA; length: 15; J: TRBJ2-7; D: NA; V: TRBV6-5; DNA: TGTGCCAGCAGTTACATAGGGGCTCAGTACTACGAGCAGTACTTC; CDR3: CASSYIGAQYYEQYF
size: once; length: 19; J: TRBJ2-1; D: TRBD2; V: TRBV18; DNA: TGTGCCAGCTCACCCGGGACTAGCGGGAGGGCCGAAAGGTACAATGAGCAGTTCTTC; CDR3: CASSPGTSGRAERYNEQFF
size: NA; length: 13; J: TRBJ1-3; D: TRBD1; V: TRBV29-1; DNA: TGCAGCGTGGGTGGACAGGGCCGAGACACCATATATTTT; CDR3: CSVGGQGRDTIYF
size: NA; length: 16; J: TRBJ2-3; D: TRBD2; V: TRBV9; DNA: TGTGCCAGCAGCGTCACACTAGCGGGAGGTGCAGATACGCAGTATTTT; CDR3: CASSVTLAGGADTQYF
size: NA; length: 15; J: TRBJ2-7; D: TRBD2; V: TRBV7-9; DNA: TGTGCCAGCAGCCCCGGGACTAGCGGGTCTCACGAGCAGTACTTC; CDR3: CASSPGTSGSHEQYF
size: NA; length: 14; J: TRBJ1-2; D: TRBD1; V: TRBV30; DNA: TGTGCCTGGAGTACGACAGGGAGGGCCTATGGCTACACCTTC; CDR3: CAWSTTGRAYGYTF
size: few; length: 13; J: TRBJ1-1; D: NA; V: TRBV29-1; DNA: TGCAGCGGGAGTGACACCGGGGAAACTGAAGCTTTCTTT; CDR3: CSGSDTGETEAFF
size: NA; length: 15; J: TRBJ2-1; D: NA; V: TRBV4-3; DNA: TGCGCCAGCAGCCAAGATGTGGCCACCGGGAATGAGCAGTTCTTC; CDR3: CASSQDVATGNEQFF
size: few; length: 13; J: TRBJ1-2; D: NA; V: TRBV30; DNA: TGTGCCTGGAGGGAGGGGCGTCGGTATGGCTACACCTTC; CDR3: CAWREGRRYGYTF
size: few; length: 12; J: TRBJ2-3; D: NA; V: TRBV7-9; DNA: TGTGCCAGCAGCTCCTTCACAGATACGCAGTATTTT; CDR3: CASSSFTDTQYF
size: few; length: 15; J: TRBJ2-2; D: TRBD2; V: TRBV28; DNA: TGTGCCAGCAGTTTAGCGGGAGGCCCGGGCGGGGAGCTGTTTTTT; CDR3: CASSLAGGPGGELFF
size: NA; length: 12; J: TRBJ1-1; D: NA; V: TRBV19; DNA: TGTGCCAGCAGAATAGGGACAACTGAAGCTTTCTTT; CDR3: CASRIGTTEAFF
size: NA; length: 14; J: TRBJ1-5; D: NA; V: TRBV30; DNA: TGTGCCTGGAGTCACGGGGGGGCAGGTCAGCCCCAGCATTTT; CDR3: CAWSHGGAGQPQHF
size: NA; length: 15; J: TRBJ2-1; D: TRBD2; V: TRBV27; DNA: TGTGCCAGCAGTTTCGGACTAGCGGCCTACAATGAGCAGTTCTTC; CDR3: CASSFGLAAYNEQFF
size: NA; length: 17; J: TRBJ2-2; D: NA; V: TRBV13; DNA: TGTGCCAGCAGCGTATCCCGGACAGCGTTTGACACCGGGGAGCTGTTTTTT; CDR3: CASSVSRTAFDTGELFF
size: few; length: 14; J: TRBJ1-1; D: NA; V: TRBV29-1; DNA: TGCAGCCTGACGACAGGAGGGATGAACACTGAAGCTTTCTTT; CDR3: CSLTTGGMNTEAFF
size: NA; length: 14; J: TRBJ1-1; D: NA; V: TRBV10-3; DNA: TGTGCCATCAGTACTCAACAGGGCAACACTGAAGCTTTCTTT; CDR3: CAISTQQGNTEAFF
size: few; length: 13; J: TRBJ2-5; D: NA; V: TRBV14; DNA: TGTGCCAGCAGCCTTTTGGGATCAGAGACCCAGTACTTC; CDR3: CASSLLGSETQYF